A selection of T cell receptor beta chains follows, all from one sample in a study of metastatic and nonmetastatic thyroid tumors. With MiXCR, TCRdb reprocessed the PCR reads. This table holds some 8,400 clones, 31% found once. The specimen sequenced was tumor tissue. The receptors come from a female donor with papillary thyroid cancer or a benign thyroid nodule (not recorded which). Some clones in this sample may be carry-over from other donors' samples. CDR3s include the opening cysteine and the closing phenylalanine or tryptophan. Fields, in order: V gene, clone size, CDR3 length, J gene, D gene, CDR3 protein, CDR3 DNA. A D gene is named only where the DNA matches it firmly. The size entry is marked missing in some rows and otherwise reads once, few, many or a size class.

TRBV6-2/TRBV6-3	medium-sized	12	TRBJ1-5	TRBD1	CASRQGHQPQHF	TGTGCCAGCAGACAGGGGCATCAGCCCCAGCATTTT
TRBV12-3/TRBV12-4	few	17	TRBJ2-1	.	CASSKGTFGLQGDEQFF	TGTGCCAGCAGCAAGGGGACTTTCGGACTCCAAGGGGATGAGCAGTTCTTC
TRBV27	.	14	TRBJ2-2	.	CASRRTVNTGELFF	TGTGCCAGCAGGAGGACAGTGAACACCGGGGAGCTGTTTTTT
TRBV9	.	16	TRBJ2-1	TRBD2	CASSTGLAGLGGEQFF	TGTGCCAGCAGCACGGGACTAGCGGGACTCGGGGGTGAGCAGTTCTTC
TRBV6-1	.	17	TRBJ1-2	.	CASRQTDRLGPNYGYTF	TGTGCCAGCAGGCAGACCGACAGGTTGGGCCCTAACTATGGCTACACCTTC
TRBV6-5	.	16	TRBJ2-1	TRBD2	CASSYSKLAGYNEQFF	TGTGCCAGCAGTTACTCGAAACTAGCGGGGTACAATGAGCAGTTCTTC
TRBV30	medium-sized	17	TRBJ2-7	TRBD1	CAWSSAGTGLRSYEQYF	TGTGCCTGGAGTTCCGCCGGGACAGGGTTGAGGTCCTACGAGCAGTACTTC
TRBV6-4	.	15	TRBJ2-7	TRBD1	CASSYSWTGGHEQYF	TGTGCCAGCAGTTACTCTTGGACAGGCGGGCACGAGCAGTACTTC
TRBV6-1	.	14	TRBJ1-1	.	CASIEAGGGTEAFF	TGTGCCAGCATCGAAGCGGGGGGCGGCACTGAAGCTTTCTTT
TRBV27	few	14	TRBJ1-3	.	CASSTGTTGNTIYF	TGTGCCAGCAGTACTGGGACTACGGGAAACACCATATATTTT
TRBV2	medium-sized	13	TRBJ1-1	TRBD1	CASNYRGNTEAFF	TGTGCCAGCAACTACAGGGGTAACACTGAAGCTTTCTTT
TRBV6-1	few	16	TRBJ2-1	TRBD2	CASSRGLAAYYNEQFF	TGTGCCAGCAGTCGGGGACTAGCGGCATACTACAATGAGCAGTTCTTC
TRBV10-2	.	15	TRBJ2-2	.	CASSDEGVNTGELFF	TGCGCCAGCAGTGACGAGGGAGTGAACACCGGGGAGCTGTTTTTT
TRBV11-2	.	15	TRBJ2-7	TRBD2	CASSPSSGGAYEQYF	TGTGCCAGCAGCCCCTCAAGCGGGGGGGCTTACGAGCAGTACTTC
TRBV20-1	medium-sized	15	TRBJ1-2	.	CSARSLGPSNYGYTF	TGCAGTGCTAGATCCCTTGGGCCGTCCAACTATGGCTACACCTTC
TRBV18	.	15	TRBJ1-6	.	CASSPTFEADSPLHF	TGTGCCAGCTCACCGACCTTTGAGGCCGATTCACCCCTCCACTTT
TRBV10-3	.	17	TRBJ2-7	.	CAISESLTGPRSYEQYF	TGTGCCATCAGTGAGTCACTAACAGGGCCACGTTCCTACGAGCAGTACTTC
TRBV20-1	.	16	TRBJ2-2	.	CSASHPQKGNTGELFF	TGCAGTGCTAGCCATCCCCAAAAAGGGAACACCGGGGAGCTGTTTTTT
TRBV12-3/TRBV12-4	few	15	TRBJ1-5	TRBD1	CASSWTGGSNQPQHF	TGTGCCAGCAGCTGGACAGGGGGCAGCAATCAGCCCCAGCATTTT
TRBV4-1	.	15	TRBJ1-5	.	CASSQVPGSNQPQHF	TGCGCCAGCAGCCAAGTTCCCGGGAGCAATCAGCCCCAGCATTTT
TRBV20-1	.	12	TRBJ2-1	.	CSATPPANEQFF	TGCAGTGCTACCCCGCCAGCCAATGAGCAGTTCTTC
TRBV9	.	15	TRBJ2-7	TRBD1	CASSEQGASSYEQYF	TGTGCCAGCAGCGAACAGGGGGCTAGCTCCTACGAGCAGTACTTC
TRBV11-2	.	14	TRBJ2-1	.	CASSLLTGYNEQFF	TGTGCCAGCAGCCTCCTGACAGGCTACAATGAGCAGTTCTTC
TRBV6-1	.	13	TRBJ2-1	.	CASSADGFNEQFF	TGTGCCAGCAGTGCGGACGGGTTCAATGAGCAGTTCTTC
TRBV12-3/TRBV12-4	few	13	TRBJ2-7	TRBD1	CASSLGQNYEQYF	TGTGCCAGCAGCCTGGGACAGAACTACGAGCAGTACTTC
TRBV28	few	13	TRBJ2-3	TRBD1	CASKGTATDTQYF	TGTGCCAGCAAGGGGACAGCTACAGATACGCAGTATTTT
TRBV24-1	few	15	TRBJ2-1	TRBD2	CATSDWTSGNNEQFF	TGTGCCACCAGTGATTGGACTAGCGGGAACAATGAGCAGTTCTTC
TRBV20-1	.	15	TRBJ2-3	TRBD2	CSARVLAGGPHTQYF	TGCAGTGCTAGAGTATTAGCGGGAGGGCCGCATACGCAGTATTTT
TRBV27	few	14	TRBJ2-7	TRBD2	CASSTMGGGPEQYF	TGTGCCAGCAGTACCATGGGGGGAGGGCCTGAGCAGTACTTC
TRBV6-1	.	12	TRBJ1-2	.	CASSEAGNGYTF	TGTGCCAGCAGTGAGGCAGGGAACGGCTACACCTTC
TRBV7-2	.	14	TRBJ1-1	.	CASRANGQHTEAFF	TGTGCCAGCAGGGCTAACGGACAGCACACTGAAGCTTTCTTT
TRBV9	many	16	TRBJ1-5	TRBD1	CASSVGWDSSNQPQHF	TGTGCCAGCAGCGTAGGGTGGGACAGTAGCAATCAGCCCCAGCATTTT